This T cell receptor beta chain is drawn from a study of shared clonotypes between healthy human individuals. Findings of the study overall: Naive subsets usually exceeded memory subsets in estimated richness.

CDR1 MNHEY and CDR2 SMNVEV come from the germline V gene (reference sequence). The CDR3 spans 16 residues. V was cut by 2 bases and J by 3 bases, with 17 bases left in between. Authors' methods: Filtering was not the same, since immunoSEQ gave junction-only sequences without quality scores. The repertoire was sequenced with immunoSEQ multiplex PCR; TCRdb's copy has only in-frame clones and lacks some. V and J calls and clone size are as listed in that table; D and trimming were resolved from the DNA. The table includes over a million clones, more than 75% detected once. On this clone: Its antigen is currently unknown.

The origin of this receptor is a man aged 18 to 29 in good health. Some clones in this sample may be carry-over from other donors' samples. V usage is TRBV27 and J usage is TRBJ2-7, with no clear D. The sequencing sample was made of memory CD4+ T cells from PBMCs. As for subset: CD45RA-negative fraction. CDR3 protein: CASSLRFPTVYYEQYF. The CDR3 DNA reads as TGTGCCAGCAGTTTACGTTTCCCGACGGTGTACTACGAGCAGTACTTC.